This TCR beta chain was captured in a study of cytomegalovirus exposure and HLA in healthy donors. Study conclusions and caveats: Cytomegalovirus status was reportedly diagnosed by the classifier with high sensitivity and specificity.

Comment on this clone: Antigen specificity is unknown.

It was the approximately 110-subject validation cohort, separate from the approximately 690-subject first cohort, to which the donors belonged. Assay: immunoSEQ multiplex PCR; the TCRdb copy retains only in-frame clones and omits some. The sample consists of 55,000 to 75,000 clones, approximately 93% of them appearing once. This clonotype was obtained from a man aged 18-30 years in good health and CMV-seropositive. Sequenced input: PBMCs.

In nucleotides, the CDR3 is TGCGCCAGCAGCTTTGCGGTTGGTAATGAAAAACTGTTTTTT. This translates into CASSFAVGNEKLFF. The rearrangement uses TRBV5-1 and TRBJ1-4; the D is unclear. The CDR3 spans 14 residues. CDR1 is SGHRS and CDR2 is YFSETQ in the germline V gene. Between the trimmed V and J ends, which lost 2 bases and 4 bases, there was a span of 9 bases.